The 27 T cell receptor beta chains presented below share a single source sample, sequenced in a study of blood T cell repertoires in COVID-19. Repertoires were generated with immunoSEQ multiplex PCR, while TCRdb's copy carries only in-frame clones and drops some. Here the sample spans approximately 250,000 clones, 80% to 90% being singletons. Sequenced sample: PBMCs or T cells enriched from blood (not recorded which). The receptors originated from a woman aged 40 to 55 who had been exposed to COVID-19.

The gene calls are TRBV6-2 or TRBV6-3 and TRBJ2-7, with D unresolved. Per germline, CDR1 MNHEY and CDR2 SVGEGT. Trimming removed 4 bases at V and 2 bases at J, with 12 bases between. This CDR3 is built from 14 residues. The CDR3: CASSSQAPPYEQYF. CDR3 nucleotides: TGTGCCAGCAGTTCCCAGGCGCCTCCCTACGAGCAGTACTTC.

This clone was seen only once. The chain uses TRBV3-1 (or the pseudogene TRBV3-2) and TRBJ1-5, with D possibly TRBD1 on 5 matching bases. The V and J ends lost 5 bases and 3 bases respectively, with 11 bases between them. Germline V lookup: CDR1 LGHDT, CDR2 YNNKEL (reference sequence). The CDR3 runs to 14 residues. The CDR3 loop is CASSEGLTNQPQHF. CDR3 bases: TGTGCCAGCAGCGAGGGACTGACCAATCAGCCCCAGCATTTT.

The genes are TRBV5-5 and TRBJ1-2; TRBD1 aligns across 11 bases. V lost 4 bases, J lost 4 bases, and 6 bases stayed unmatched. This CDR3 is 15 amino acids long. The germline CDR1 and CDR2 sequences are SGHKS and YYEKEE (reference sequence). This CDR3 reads CASSGGQGVAYGYTF. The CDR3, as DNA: TGTGCCAGCAGCGGGGGACAGGGGGTAGCCTATGGCTACACCTTC.

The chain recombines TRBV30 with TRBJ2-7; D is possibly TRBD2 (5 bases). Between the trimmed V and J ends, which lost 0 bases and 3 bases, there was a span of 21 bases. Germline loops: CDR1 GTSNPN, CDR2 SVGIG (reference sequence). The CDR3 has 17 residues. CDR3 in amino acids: CAWSVWRRGSYFYEQYF. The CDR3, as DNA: TGTGCCTGGAGTGTATGGAGGCGAGGGTCCTACTTCTACGAGCAGTACTTC. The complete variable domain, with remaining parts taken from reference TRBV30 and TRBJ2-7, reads SQTIHQWPATLVQPVGSPLSLECTVEGTSNPNLYWYRQAAGRGLQLLFYSVGIGQISSEVPQNLSASRPQDRQFILSSKKLLLSDSGFYLCAWSVWRRGSYFYEQYFGPGTRLTVT.

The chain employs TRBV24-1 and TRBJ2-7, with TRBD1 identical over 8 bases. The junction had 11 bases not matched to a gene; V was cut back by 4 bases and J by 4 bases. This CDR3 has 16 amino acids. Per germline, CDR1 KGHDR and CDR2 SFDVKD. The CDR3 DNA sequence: TGTGCCACCAGTGAACCCACCGGGACAGGAAAGTACGAGCAGTACGTC. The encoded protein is CATSEPTGTGKYEQYV.

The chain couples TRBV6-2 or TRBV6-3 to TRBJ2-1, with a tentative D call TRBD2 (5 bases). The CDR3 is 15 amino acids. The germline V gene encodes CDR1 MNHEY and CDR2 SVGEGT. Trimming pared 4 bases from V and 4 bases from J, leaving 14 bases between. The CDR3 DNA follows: TGTGCCAGCAGTTCCCCCGGGAACGCATACAATGAGCAGTTCTTC. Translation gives CASSSPGNAYNEQFF.

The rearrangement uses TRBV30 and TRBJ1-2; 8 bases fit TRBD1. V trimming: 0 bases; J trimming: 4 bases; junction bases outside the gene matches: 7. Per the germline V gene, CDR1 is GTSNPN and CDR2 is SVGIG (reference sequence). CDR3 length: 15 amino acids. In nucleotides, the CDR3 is TGTGCCTGGAGTGTTTCCAGGGGGCTTGTCTATGGCTACACCTTC. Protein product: CAWSVSRGLVYGYTF.

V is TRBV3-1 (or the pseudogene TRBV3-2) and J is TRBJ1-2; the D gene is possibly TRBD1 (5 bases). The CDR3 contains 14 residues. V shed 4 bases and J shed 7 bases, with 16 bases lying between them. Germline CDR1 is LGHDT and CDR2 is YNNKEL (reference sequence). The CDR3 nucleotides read TGTGCCAGCAGCCTCGAACCAGGGCGGAGTGGCTACACCTTC. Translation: CASSLEPGRSGYTF.

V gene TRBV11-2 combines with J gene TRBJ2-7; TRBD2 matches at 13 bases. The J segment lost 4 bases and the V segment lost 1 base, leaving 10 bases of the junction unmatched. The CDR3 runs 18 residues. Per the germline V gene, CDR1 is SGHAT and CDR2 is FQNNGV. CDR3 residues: CASSLVTSGGASGYEQYF. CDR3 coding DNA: TGTGCCAGCAGCTTAGTCACTAGCGGGGGGGCCTCAGGGTACGAGCAGTACTTC.

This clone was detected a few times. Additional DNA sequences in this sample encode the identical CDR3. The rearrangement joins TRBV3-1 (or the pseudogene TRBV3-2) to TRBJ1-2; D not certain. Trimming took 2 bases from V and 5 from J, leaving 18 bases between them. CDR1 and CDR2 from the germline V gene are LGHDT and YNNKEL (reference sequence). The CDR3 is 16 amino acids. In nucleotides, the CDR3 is TGTGCCAGCAGCCAAACGGGAACCGGGCGGGGATATGGCTACACCTTC. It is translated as CASSQTGTGRGYGYTF.

The CDR3 loop reads CASSPGGSGSSYNEQFF. The CDR3 coding sequence is TGTGCCAGCAGCCCGGGGGGGAGCGGTAGCTCCTACAATGAGCAGTTCTTC. The rearrangement joins TRBV5-4 to TRBJ2-1; TRBD2 agrees at 8 bases. The J segment lost 0 bases and the V segment lost 4 bases, leaving 9 bases of the junction unmatched. Germline loops: CDR1 SGHNT, CDR2 YYREEE (reference sequence). The length of the CDR3 is 17 residues.

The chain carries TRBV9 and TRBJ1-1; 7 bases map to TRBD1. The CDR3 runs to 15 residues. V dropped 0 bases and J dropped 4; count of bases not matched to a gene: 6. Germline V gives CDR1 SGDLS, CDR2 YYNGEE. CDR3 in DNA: TGTGCCAGCAGCGTAGGAACAGGGGCGGCCACTGAAGCTTTCTTT. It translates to CASSVGTGAATEAFF.

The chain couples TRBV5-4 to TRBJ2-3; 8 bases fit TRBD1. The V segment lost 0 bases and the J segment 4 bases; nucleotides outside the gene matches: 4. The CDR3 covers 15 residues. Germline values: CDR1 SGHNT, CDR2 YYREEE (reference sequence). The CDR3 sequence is CASSLDPGGADTQYF. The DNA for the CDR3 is TGTGCCAGCAGCTTGGATCCAGGGGGCGCAGATACGCAGTATTTT.

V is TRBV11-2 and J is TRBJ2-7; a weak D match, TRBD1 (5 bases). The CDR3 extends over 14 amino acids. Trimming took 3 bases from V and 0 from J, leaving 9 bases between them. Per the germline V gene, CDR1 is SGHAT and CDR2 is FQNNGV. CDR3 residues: CASSFREVSYEQYF. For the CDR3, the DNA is TGTGCCAGCAGCTTCAGGGAAGTCTCCTACGAGCAGTACTTC.

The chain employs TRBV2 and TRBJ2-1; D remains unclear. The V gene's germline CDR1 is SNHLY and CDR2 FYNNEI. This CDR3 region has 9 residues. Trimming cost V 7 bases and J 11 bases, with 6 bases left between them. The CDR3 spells CASTPKQFF. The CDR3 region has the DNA TGTGCCAGCACCCCAAAGCAGTTCTTC. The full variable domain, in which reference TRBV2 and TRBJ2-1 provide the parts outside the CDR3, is EPEVTQTPSHQVTQMGQEVILRCVPISNHLYFYWYRQILGQKVEFLVSFYNNEISEKSEIFDDQFSVERPDGSNFTLKIRSTKLEDSAMYFCASTPKQFFGPGTRLTVL.

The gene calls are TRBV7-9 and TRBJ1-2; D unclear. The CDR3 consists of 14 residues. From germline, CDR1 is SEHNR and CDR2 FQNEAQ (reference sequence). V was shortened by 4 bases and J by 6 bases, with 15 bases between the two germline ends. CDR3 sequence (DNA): TGTGCCAGCAGCTCTACCGGGATGAATGATGGCTACACCTTC. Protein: CASSSTGMNDGYTF.

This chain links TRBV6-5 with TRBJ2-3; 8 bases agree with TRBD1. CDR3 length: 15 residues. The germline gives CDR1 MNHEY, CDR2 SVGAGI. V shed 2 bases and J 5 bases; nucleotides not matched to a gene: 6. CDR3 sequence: CASSYQDRVGDTQYF. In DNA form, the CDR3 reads TGTGCCAGCAGTTACCAGGACAGGGTGGGAGATACGCAGTATTTT.

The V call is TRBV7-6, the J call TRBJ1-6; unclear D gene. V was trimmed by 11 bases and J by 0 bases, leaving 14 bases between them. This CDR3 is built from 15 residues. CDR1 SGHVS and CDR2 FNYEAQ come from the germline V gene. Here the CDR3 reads CASRATSSYNSPLHF. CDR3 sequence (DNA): TGTGCCTCGAGGGCAACGAGCTCCTATAATTCACCCCTCCACTTT.

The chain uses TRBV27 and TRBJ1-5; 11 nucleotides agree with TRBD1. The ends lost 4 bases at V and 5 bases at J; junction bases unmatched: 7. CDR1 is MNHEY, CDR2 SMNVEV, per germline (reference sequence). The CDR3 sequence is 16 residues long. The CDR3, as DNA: TGTGCCAGCAGTTCATTGGGACAGGGGGGGGATCAGCCCCAGCATTTT. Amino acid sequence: CASSSLGQGGDQPQHF.

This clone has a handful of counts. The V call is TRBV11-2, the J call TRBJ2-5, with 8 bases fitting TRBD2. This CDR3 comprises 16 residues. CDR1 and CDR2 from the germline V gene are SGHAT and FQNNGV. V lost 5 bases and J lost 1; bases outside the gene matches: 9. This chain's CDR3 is CASSPGGMGFQETQYF. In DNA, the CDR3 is TGTGCCAGCAGCCCGGGGGGGATGGGGTTCCAAGAGACCCAGTACTTC.

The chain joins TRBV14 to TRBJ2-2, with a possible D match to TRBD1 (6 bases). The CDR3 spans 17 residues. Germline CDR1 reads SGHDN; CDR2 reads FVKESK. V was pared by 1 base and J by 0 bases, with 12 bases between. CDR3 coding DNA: TGTGCCAGCAGCCAAGTAACCGGGACATCGAACACCGGGGAGCTGTTTTTT. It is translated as CASSQVTGTSNTGELFF.

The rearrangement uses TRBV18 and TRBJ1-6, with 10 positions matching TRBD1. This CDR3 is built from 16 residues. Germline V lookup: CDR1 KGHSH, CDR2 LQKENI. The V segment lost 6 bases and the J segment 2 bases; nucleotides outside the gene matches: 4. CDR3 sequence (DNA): TGTGCCAGCTCTCAAGACAGGGGGCCCTATAATTCACCCCTCCACTTT. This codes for CASSQDRGPYNSPLHF.

CDR3 sequence: CASSLTSLDEQFF. The CDR3 bases are TGTGCCAGCAGCCTCACTAGCCTCGATGAGCAGTTCTTC. The rearrangement joins TRBV4-2 to TRBJ2-1; possibly TRBD2 for D (6 bases). Germline-derived CDR1 and CDR2 are LGHNA and YNFKEQ. This CDR3 is built from 13 residues. Deletions cut 4 bases from V and 8 bases from J, with 12 bases between.

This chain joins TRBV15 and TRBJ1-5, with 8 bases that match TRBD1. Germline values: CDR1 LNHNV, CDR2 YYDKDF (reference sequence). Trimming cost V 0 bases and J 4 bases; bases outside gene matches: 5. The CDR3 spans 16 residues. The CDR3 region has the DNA TGTGCCACCAGCAGAGATACGGGACAGGCAAATCAGCCCCAGCATTTT. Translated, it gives CATSRDTGQANQPQHF.

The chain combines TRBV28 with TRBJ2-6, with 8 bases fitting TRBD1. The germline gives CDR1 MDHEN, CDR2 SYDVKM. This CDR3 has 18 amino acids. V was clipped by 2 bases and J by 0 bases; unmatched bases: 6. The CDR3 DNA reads TGTGCCAGCAGTTTACTTGGACAGGGTAGCTCTGGGGCCAACGTCCTGACTTTC. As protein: CASSLLGQGSSGANVLTF.

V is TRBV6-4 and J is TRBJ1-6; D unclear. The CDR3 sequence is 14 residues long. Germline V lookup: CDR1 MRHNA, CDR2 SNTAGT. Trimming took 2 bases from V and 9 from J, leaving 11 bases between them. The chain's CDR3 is CASSDSWQFSPLHF. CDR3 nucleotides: TGTGCCAGCAGTGACAGTTGGCAGTTTTCACCCCTCCACTTT.

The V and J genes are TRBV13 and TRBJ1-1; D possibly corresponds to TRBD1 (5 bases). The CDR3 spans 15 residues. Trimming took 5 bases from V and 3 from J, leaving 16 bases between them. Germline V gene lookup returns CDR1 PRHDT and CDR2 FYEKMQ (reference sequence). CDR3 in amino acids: CASSPRRQIDTEAFF. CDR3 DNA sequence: TGTGCCAGCAGCCCTCGTAGACAGATCGACACTGAAGCTTTCTTT.